This TCR beta chain was identified in a study of technical replicates of blood from several donors. Produced via immunoSEQ multiplex PCR; TCRdb's table is partial and in-frame only. The table has 95,000 to 100,000 clones, approximately 96% seen once. This CDR3 contains 15 residues. V dropped 5 bases and J dropped 1 base, with 14 bases sitting between them. Germline-derived CDR1 and CDR2 are LNHDA and SQIVND (reference sequence). Sample: T cells isolated from PBMCs. The chain is built from TRBV19 and TRBJ1-2, with D perhaps TRBD1 (6 bases). This TCR derives from a human donor in good health. Here the CDR3 DNA reads TGTGCCAGTAGTCTACAGGGACAAAATAACTATGGCTACACCTTC. Its protein is CASSLQGQNNYGYTF.